The T cell receptor (beta chain) described here comes from a study of T cell repertoires in cytomegalovirus infection. Background on the study: Both CMV infection and a matching HLA type were indicated by public TCR beta signatures. Overall study findings and caveats: CMV-specific TCR beta clonotypes restricted by HLA-C were the ones dominating the ex vivo response. Public TCR beta family frequency separated CMV-and-HLA carriers, including in an independent cohort.

One entry per CDR3 protein, called by TCRdb with MiXCR from the reads. The top ten hold roughly an eighth of the sample, which has a few hundred thousand distinct CDR3 sequences, 26% seen once. Turning to this clonotype: Its specificity is not known.

Sequences were obtained from PBMCs. The sequence came from a human donor in good health (CMV status not recorded). Some clones in this sample may be carry-over from other donors' samples.

The CDR3 DNA follows: TGCAGTGCTTTGAGGGAGACCCAGTACTTC. Its protein is CSALRETQYF. The chain couples TRBV20-1 to TRBJ2-5; D remains ambiguous. V was pared by 5 bases and J by 5 bases, with 6 bases between. This CDR3 has 10 amino acids. From germline, CDR1 is DFQATT and CDR2 SNEGSKA (reference sequence).